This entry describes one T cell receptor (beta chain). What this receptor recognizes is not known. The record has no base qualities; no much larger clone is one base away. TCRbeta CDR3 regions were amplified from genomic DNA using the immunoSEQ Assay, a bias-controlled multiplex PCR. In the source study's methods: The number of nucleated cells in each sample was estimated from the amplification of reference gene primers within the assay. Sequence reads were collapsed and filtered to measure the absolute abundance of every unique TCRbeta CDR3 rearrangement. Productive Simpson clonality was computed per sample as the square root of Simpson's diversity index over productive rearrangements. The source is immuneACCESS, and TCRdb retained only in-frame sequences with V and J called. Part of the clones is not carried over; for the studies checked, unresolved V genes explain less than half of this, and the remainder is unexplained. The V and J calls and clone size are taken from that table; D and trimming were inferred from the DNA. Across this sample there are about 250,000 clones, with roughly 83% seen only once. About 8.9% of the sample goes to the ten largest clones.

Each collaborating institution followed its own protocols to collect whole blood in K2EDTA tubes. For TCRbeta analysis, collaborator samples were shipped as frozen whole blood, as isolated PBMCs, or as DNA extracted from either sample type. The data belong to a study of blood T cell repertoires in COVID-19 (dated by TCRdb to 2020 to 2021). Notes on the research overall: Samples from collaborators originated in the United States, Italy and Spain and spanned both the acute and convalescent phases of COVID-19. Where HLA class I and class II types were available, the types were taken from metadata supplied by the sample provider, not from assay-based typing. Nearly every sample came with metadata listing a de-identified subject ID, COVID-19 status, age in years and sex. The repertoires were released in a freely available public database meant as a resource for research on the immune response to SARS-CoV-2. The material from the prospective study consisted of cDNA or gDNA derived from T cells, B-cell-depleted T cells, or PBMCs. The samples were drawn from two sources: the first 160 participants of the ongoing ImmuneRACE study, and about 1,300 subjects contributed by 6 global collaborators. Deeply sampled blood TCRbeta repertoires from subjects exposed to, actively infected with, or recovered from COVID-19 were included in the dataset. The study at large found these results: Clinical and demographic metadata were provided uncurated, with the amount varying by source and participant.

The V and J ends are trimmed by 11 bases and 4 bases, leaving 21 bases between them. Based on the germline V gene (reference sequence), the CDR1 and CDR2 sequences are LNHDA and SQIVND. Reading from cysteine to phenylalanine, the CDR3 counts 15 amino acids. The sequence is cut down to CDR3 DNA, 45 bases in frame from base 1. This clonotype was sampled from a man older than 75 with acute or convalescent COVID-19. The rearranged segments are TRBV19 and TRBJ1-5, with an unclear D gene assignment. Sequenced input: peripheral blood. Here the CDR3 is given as CAGGSRTVGNQPQHF. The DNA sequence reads TGTGCCGGAGGCTCTCGGACCGTGGGGAATCAGCCCCAGCATTTT.